This T cell receptor beta chain was found in a study of T cell responses to AZD1222 COVID-19 vaccine (dated by TCRdb to the early 2020s). As for the study more broadly: Because spike-specific TCR depth and breadth did not differ between the two schedules, AZD1222 recipients who got a second dose at roughly 4 weeks were pooled with those who got a second dose at roughly 12 weeks. A total of under 250 trial participants underwent TCR sequencing, of whom about 210 had received two doses of AZD1222 and around 25 had received two doses of the MenACWY control vaccine. Enrollment into the trials was organized by age into subgroups of 18-55, 56-69 and 70-plus years, and those subgroups contained about 160, 30 and 59 TCR-sequenced participants, respectively.

On this clone: Its antigen remains undetermined. No much larger clone is present one base from it, and per-base qualities are unavailable.

What the work shows at the level of the full study, not this receptor alone: Reportedly, close to half of the unique spike-specific TCRs recognized epitopes lying outside the regions that are mutated in the B.1.351 and B.1.1.7 variants. The 56-69-year group was small, and its depth increase did not reach significance, likely because of low power. Vaccine-associated CD4 TCRs spanned the whole spike protein, with dominant responses in regions 160-218 and 743-854. Spike-specific TCR breadth and depth rose significantly after two AZD1222 doses compared with day 0 and with MenACWY recipients. Participants were mostly white British and included more females than males, and it was suggested by the authors that clonal diversity may have been underestimated. Conclusions about previously exposed vaccinees are limited, since just six or seven AZD1222 recipients were seropositive for SARS-CoV-2 at baseline. No day 14 peak-response samples were available, so repertoires were characterized only after the peak T cell response.

The CDR3 regions of human TCRbeta chains were analyzed by immunosequencing. The authors processed their data as follows. TCRs in the repertoires were matched against a reference library of SARS-CoV-2-specific TCRs that had been generated with the MIRA antigen-specificity platform. Breadth meant the fraction of unique TCRs that were SARS-CoV-2-associated, whereas depth meant the fraction of total T cells that were SARS-CoV-2-associated. Using the MIRA data, each spike-specific TCR was assigned both to the spike region to which the TCR was reactive and to a CD4 or CD8 class. Log10-transformed breadth and depth values were compared by one-way ANOVA with Sidak's multiple comparisons tests. The table comes from immuneACCESS by way of TCRdb, which keeps in-frame sequences with V and J called. Part of the clones is missing from these tables; in studies checked, under half for an unresolved V gene and the rest for unknown reasons. V and J calls and clone size are copied from that table; D and trimming were computed from the DNA. The sample table lists 100,000 to 150,000 clones, about 89% of them with a count of one. The ten largest clones capture about 27% of the sample.

The CDR3 spans 13 residues, from the cysteine through the phenylalanine. The kept DNA is CDR3 alone, 39 bases in frame from the first base. V was cut back by 7 bases and J by 2 bases, leaving a gap of 12 bases between them. CDR1 is given as MNHEY and CDR2 as SVGAGI, both from the germline V gene. What this sample's time point label stands for: baseline before first vaccination. Vaccinee samples came from UK trials COV001 and COV002, including a single-blind randomized controlled phase 2/3 trial of AZD1222 (ChAdOx1 nCoV-19) in healthy adults. For TCRbeta chain sequencing, PBMC samples were collected from trial participants at day 0 and at day 28 after the second dose.

The chain uses TRBV6-5 and TRBJ2-7; the D region may be TRBD1 or TRBD2, each matching 5 bases equally. The sequenced sample was peripheral blood, obtained on day 0 of AZD1222 vaccination. This TCR derives from an adult in good health. DNA sequence: TGTGCCAGCAACGGGGCCGCGGCCTACGAGCAGTACTTC. Protein translation: CASNGAAAYEQYF.